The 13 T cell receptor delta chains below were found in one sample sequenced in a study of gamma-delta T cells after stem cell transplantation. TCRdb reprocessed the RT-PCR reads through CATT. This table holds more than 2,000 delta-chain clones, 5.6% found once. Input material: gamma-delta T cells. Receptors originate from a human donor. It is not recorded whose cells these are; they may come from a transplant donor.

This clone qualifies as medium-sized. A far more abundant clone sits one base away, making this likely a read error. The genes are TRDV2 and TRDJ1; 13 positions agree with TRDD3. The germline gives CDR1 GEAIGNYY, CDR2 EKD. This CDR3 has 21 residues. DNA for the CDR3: TGTGCCCGTGACACTATCCTGGGACTGGGGGATACGTGGAGCTACACCGATAAACTCATCTTT. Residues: CARDTILGLGDTWSYTDKLIF.

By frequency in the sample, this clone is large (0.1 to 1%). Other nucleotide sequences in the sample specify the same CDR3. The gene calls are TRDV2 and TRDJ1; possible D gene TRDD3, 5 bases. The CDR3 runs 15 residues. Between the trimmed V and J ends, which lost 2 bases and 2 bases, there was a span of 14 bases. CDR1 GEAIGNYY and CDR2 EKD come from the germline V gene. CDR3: CACDNVGEPTDKLIF. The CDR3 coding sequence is TGTGCCTGTGACAATGTTGGGGAGCCTACCGATAAACTCATCTTT.

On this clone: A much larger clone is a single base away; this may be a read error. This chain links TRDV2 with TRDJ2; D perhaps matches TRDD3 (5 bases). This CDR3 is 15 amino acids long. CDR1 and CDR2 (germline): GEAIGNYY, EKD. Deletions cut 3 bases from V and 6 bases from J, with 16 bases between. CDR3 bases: TGTGCCTGTGACCGGCTCGCCCAGGGGGCAGCACAACTCTTCTTT. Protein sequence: CACDRLAQGAAQLFF.

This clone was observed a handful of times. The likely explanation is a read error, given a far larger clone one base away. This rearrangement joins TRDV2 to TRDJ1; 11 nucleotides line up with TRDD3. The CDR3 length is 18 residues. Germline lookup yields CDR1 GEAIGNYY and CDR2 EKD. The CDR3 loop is CACDSMGDTHGDTDKPIF. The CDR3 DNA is TGTGCCTGTGACAGTATGGGGGATACGCACGGCGACACCGATAAACCCATCTTT.

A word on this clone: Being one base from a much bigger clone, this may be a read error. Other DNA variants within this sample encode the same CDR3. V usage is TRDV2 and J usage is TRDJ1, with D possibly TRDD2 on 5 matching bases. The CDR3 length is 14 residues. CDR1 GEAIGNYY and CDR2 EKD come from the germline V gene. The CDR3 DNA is TGTGCCTGTGACTACCTTCGAAACACCGATAAACTCATCTTC. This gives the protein CACDYLRNTDKLIF.

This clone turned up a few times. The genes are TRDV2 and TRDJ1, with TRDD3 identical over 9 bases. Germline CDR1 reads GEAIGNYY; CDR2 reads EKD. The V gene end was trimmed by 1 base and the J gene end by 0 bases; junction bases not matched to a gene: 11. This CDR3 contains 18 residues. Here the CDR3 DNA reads TGTGCCTGTGACACTATCCTGGGACTGGGGGACAACACCGATAAACTCATCTTT. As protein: CACDTILGLGDNTDKLIF.

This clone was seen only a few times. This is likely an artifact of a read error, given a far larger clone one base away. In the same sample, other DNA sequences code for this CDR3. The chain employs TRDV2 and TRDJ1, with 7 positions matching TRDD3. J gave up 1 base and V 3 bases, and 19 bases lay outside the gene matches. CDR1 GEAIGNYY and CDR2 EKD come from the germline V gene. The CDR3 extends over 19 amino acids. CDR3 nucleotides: TGTGCCTGTGACCCACTCAGTACTGGGGTATTAGGACTCACCGATAAACTCATCTTT. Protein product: CACDPLSTGVLGLTDKLIF.

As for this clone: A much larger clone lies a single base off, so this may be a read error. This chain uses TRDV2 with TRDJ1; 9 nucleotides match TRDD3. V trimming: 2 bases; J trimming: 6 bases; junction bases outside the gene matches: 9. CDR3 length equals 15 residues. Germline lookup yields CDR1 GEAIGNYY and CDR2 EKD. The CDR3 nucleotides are TGTGCCTGTGACAAAATTGGGGATACGACCAATAAACTCATCTTT. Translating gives CACDKIGDTTNKLIF.

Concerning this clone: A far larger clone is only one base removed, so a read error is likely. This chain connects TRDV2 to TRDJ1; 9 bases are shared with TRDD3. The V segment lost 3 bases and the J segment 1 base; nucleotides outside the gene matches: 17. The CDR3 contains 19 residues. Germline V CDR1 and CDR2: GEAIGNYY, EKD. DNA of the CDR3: TGTGCCTGTGACCCACTCAGTGCTGGGGGATTAGGACTCACCGATAAACTCATCTTT. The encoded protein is CACDPLSAGGLGLTDKLIF.

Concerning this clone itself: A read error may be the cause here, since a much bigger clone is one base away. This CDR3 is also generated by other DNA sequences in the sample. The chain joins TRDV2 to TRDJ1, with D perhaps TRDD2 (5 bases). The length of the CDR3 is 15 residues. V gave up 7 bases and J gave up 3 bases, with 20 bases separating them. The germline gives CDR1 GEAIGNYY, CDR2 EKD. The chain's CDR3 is CACDPLLKVADKLIF. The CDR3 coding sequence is TGTGCCTGCGACCCCCTACTGAAGGTCGCCGATAAACTCATCTTT.

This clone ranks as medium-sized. The CDR3 loop reads CACDTISTLVEPTDKLIF. CDR3 bases: TGTGCCTGTGACACCATATCCACCTTGGTGGAGCCTACCGATAAACTCATCTTT. This sequence joins TRDV2 and TRDJ1; no firm D call. Per germline, CDR1 GEAIGNYY and CDR2 EKD. The CDR3 is made up of 18 amino acids. V was clipped by 0 bases and J by 2 bases, with 21 bases between them.

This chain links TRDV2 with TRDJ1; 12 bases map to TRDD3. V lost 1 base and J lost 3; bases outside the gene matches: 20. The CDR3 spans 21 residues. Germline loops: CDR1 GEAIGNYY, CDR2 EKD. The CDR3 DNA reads TGTGCCTGTGACACTATCACGGGTACTGGGGGATACTCCTTTGCCGCCGATAAACTCATCTTT. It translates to CACDTITGTGGYSFAADKLIF.

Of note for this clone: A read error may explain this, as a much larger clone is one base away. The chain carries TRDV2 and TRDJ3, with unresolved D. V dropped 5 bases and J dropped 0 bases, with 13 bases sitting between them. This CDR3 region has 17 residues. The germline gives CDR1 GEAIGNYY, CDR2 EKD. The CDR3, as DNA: TGTGCCTGTGGCCCGCCAGTAAGCTCCTGGGACACCCGACAGATGTTTTTC. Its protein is CACGPPVSSWDTRQMFF.